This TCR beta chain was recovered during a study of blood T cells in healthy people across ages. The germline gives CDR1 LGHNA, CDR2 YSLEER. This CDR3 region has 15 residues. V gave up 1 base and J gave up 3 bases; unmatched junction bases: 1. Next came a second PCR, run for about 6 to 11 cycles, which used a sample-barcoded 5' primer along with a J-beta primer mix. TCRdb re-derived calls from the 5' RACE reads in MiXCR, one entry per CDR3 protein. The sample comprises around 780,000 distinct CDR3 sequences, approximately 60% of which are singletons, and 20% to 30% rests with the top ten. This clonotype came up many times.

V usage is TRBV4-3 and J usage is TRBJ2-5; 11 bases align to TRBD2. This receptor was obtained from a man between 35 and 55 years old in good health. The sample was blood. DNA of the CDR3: TGCGCCAGCAGCCAAGGGGGACTAGCGGAAGAGACCCAGTACTTC. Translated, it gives CASSQGGLAEETQYF.